One and the same sample provided the 30 T cell receptor beta chains below, sequenced in a study of shared clonotypes between healthy human individuals. Here immunoSEQ multiplex PCR was the method, and the copy in TCRdb shows in-frame clones only, minus some. The sample has hundreds of thousands of clones; about 85% are singletons. The sample was PBMCs. All receptors derive from a woman aged 40 to 50 in good health. Some clones in this sample may be carry-over from other donors' samples.

The chain couples TRBV29-1 to TRBJ1-2; D gene uncertain. The CDR3 spans 15 residues. CDR1 and CDR2 from the germline V gene are SQVTM and ANQGSEA. The V end lost 6 bases, the J end lost 4 bases, and 21 bases lay between the germline ends. CDR3 bases: TGCAGCGTCGTCCACGCGTTTCGGGAGGGCTATGGCTACACCTTC. Translating it yields CSVVHAFREGYGYTF.

As for this clone: Distinct nucleotide sequences in the sample also encode this CDR3. The CDR3: CASRRGTSGSYEQYF. The CDR3 DNA reads as TGTGCCAGCAGGCGAGGGACTAGCGGGAGTTACGAGCAGTACTTC. The chain employs TRBV28 and TRBJ2-7, with 14 bases that match TRBD2. Germline CDR1 is MDHEN and CDR2 is SYDVKM. CDR3 length: 15 residues. V shed 6 bases and J 4 bases; nucleotides not matched to a gene: 5.

This rearrangement joins TRBV9 to TRBJ1-5; no clear D. The V and J ends lost 0 bases and 4 bases respectively, with 11 bases between them. The CDR3 is made up of 15 amino acids. The V gene's germline CDR1 is SGDLS and CDR2 YYNGEE. In nucleotides, the CDR3 is TGTGCCAGCAGCGTAGAGGGCAGACCAAATCAGCCCCAGCATTTT. Its protein product is CASSVEGRPNQPQHF. The full variable domain, in which reference TRBV9 and TRBJ1-5 provide the parts outside the CDR3, is DSGVTQTPKHLITATGQRVTLRCSPRSGDLSVYWYQQSLDQGLQFLIQYYNGEERAKGNILERFSAQQFPDLHSELNLSSLELGDSALYFCASSVEGRPNQPQHFGDGTRLSIL.

The chain joins TRBV7-9 to TRBJ2-2; 10 nucleotides align to TRBD2. This CDR3 region has 13 residues. V shed 10 bases, J shed 2 bases, and the junction held 1 base outside the gene matches. CDR1 is SEHNR, CDR2 FQNEAQ, per germline (reference sequence). The CDR3 sequence is CATSGSNTGELFF. Written as DNA, the CDR3 is TGTGCCACTAGCGGGAGTAACACCGGGGAGCTGTTTTTT.

The chain carries TRBV7-8 and TRBJ1-1; D is undetermined. Germline CDR1 reads SGHVS; CDR2 reads FQNEAQ. The CDR3 consists of 15 residues. The V and J ends lost 5 bases and 0 bases respectively, with 13 bases between them. The CDR3, as DNA: TGTGCCAGCAGCCGCATGCGATTCATGAACACTGAAGCTTTCTTT. This translates into CASSRMRFMNTEAFF.

This chain joins TRBV4-1 and TRBJ2-7; D might be TRBD2 (6 bases). The V end was cut by 1 base, the J end by 4 bases, with 17 bases between. The germline V gene has CDR1 MGHRA and CDR2 YSYEKL. The CDR3 sequence is 16 residues long. CDR3 DNA: TGCGCCAGCAGCCAAGGCCCAACGGGCGGGACTTACGAGCAGTACTTC. It codes for CASSQGPTGGTYEQYF.

The chain couples TRBV28 to TRBJ1-2, with D possibly matching TRBD1 (5 bases). Germline CDR1 is MDHEN and CDR2 is SYDVKM. The V end was cut by 3 bases, the J end by 6 bases, with 11 bases between. This CDR3 comprises 13 residues. The CDR3: CASSLPRVDGYTF. DNA of the CDR3: TGTGCCAGCAGTTTGCCCAGGGTGGATGGCTACACCTTC.

The V call is TRBV18, the J call TRBJ2-7; the match to TRBD1 covers 8 bases. CDR3 length: 17 amino acids. Germline V gene data show CDR1 as KGHSH and CDR2 as LQKENI. The ends lost 3 bases at V and 0 bases at J; junction bases unmatched: 10. In nucleotides, the CDR3 is TGTGCCAGCTCACCCCGGACAGGGTTTGACCTCTCCTACGAGCAGTACTTC. Its protein is CASSPRTGFDLSYEQYF.

This clone is a singleton in its sample. The J gene is TRBJ1-2, the V gene TRBV7-6; TRBD1 matches at 7 bases. With 4 bases clipped from V and 13 bases from J, the junction kept 12 bases outside the gene matches. Germline CDR1 SGHVS, CDR2 FNYEAQ. This CDR3 is 13 amino acids long. The CDR3: CASSSNGDRPLTF. CDR3 sequence (DNA): TGTGCCAGCAGCTCCAACGGGGACAGACCTCTCACCTTC.

J is TRBJ2-7 and V is TRBV5-1; D is tentatively TRBD1 or TRBD2 (5 bases each). The CDR3 is 15 residues long. CDR1 is SGHRS, CDR2 YFSETQ, per germline. The V gene lost 4 bases and the J gene lost 2 bases, with 16 bases spanning the gap. The chain's CDR3 is CASSPGAADPYEQYF. The CDR3 DNA reads as TGCGCCAGCAGCCCCGGGGCAGCGGATCCCTACGAGCAGTACTTC.

This clone was recorded only once. The chain combines TRBV5-1 with TRBJ2-5, with 8 bases fitting TRBD2. This CDR3 contains 14 residues. Trimming at V came to 2 bases and at J to 1 base, leaving 1 base not matched to a gene. Germline V gene sequence: CDR1 SGHRS, CDR2 YFSETQ. The CDR3 protein is CASSFSGAQETQYF. The DNA for the CDR3 is TGCGCCAGCAGCTTTAGCGGGGCCCAAGAGACCCAGTACTTC.

The chain has TRBV5-4 and TRBJ1-2, with D unresolved. The CDR3 covers 14 residues. Germline lookup yields CDR1 SGHNT and CDR2 YYREEE (reference sequence). Trimming took 1 base from V and 4 from J, leaving 11 bases between them. CDR3: CASSLRGVGYGYTF. CDR3 nucleotide sequence: TGTGCCAGCAGCTTGCGAGGCGTCGGCTATGGCTACACCTTC.

The chain is built from TRBV27 and TRBJ2-7; 14 bases agree with TRBD2. Germline assignment: CDR1 MNHEY and CDR2 SMNVEV (reference sequence). V gave up 3 bases and J gave up 3 bases; unmatched junction bases: 4. This CDR3 is 16 amino acids long. The CDR3 DNA is TGTGCCAGCAGTTTGGGGACTAGCGGGAGTTACTACGAGCAGTACTTC. Translated: CASSLGTSGSYYEQYF.

The table lists this clone with a count of one. The chain is built from TRBV10-3 and TRBJ2-7; D uncertain. The CDR3 has 11 amino acids. Per germline, CDR1 ENHRY and CDR2 SYGVKD. Trimming pared 2 bases from V and 6 bases from J, leaving 5 bases between. The CDR3 here is CAISELSEQYF. DNA for the CDR3: TGTGCCATCAGTGAGCTAAGCGAGCAGTACTTC.

The chain carries TRBV11-2 and TRBJ2-5, with D unclear. This CDR3 has 15 amino acids. With 2 bases removed from V and 1 base from J, the gap between germline ends came to 11 bases. Germline CDR1 SGHAT, CDR2 FQNNGV. The CDR3 DNA is TGTGCCAGCAGCTTACTCTTTACAGCCCAAGAGACCCAGTACTTC. Amino acid sequence: CASSLLFTAQETQYF.

The chain recombines TRBV27 with TRBJ2-7; 9 bases fit TRBD1. Germline V gene sequence: CDR1 MNHEY, CDR2 SMNVEV (reference sequence). This CDR3 is built from 14 residues. The J segment lost 3 bases and the V segment lost 5 bases, leaving 5 bases of the junction unmatched. The CDR3 is CASSPDRGNYEQYF. For the CDR3, the DNA is TGTGCCAGCAGTCCTGACAGGGGGAACTACGAGCAGTACTTC.

The V call is TRBV28, the J call TRBJ2-7; tentatively, D is TRBD1 (8 bases). This CDR3 is built from 14 residues. V was pared by 5 bases and J by 5 bases, with 16 bases between. Germline CDR1 reads MDHEN; CDR2 reads SYDVKM. Here the CDR3 reads CASSPIQGGNEQYF. The CDR3 DNA is TGTGCCAGCAGTCCTATACAGGGGGGGAACGAGCAGTACTTC.

This clone was seen more than once but under ten times. The chain couples TRBV15 to TRBJ1-3; TRBD1 matches at 7 bases. With 2 bases clipped from V and 5 bases from J, the junction kept 6 bases outside the gene matches. Germline loops: CDR1 LNHNV, CDR2 YYDKDF (reference sequence). CDR3 length: 15 residues. CDR3 nucleotide sequence: TGTGCCACCAGCAGACCTGGACAGGAGCGAAACACCATATATTTT. Its protein is CATSRPGQERNTIYF.

V gene TRBV7-9 combines with J gene TRBJ2-7; D uncertain. Germline V gene lookup returns CDR1 SEHNR and CDR2 FQNEAQ (reference sequence). V lost 0 bases, J lost 3 bases, and 3 bases lay in between. The CDR3 is made up of 12 amino acids. CDR3 protein: CASSLAVYEQYF. CDR3 nucleotide sequence: TGTGCCAGCAGCTTAGCGGTCTACGAGCAGTACTTC.

The chain has TRBV28 and TRBJ2-2; no clear D gene. CDR1 is MDHEN, CDR2 SYDVKM, per germline. The V gene lost 10 bases and the J gene lost 4 bases, with 13 bases spanning the gap. This CDR3 comprises 13 residues. The CDR3 is CATNTPGTGELFF. The CDR3 DNA reads as TGTGCCACCAACACCCCCGGCACCGGGGAGCTGTTTTTT.

This clone was counted once. This chain connects TRBV28 to TRBJ2-1, with D unclear. Between the trimmed V and J ends, which lost 5 bases and 3 bases, there was a span of 11 bases. The CDR3 covers 14 residues. Germline CDR1 MDHEN, CDR2 SYDVKM. The CDR3 DNA reads as TGTGCCAGCAGTCCCTTTTTGGTCTACAATGAGCAGTTCTTC. Protein: CASSPFLVYNEQFF.

The table lists this clone with a count of one. The J gene is TRBJ2-3, the V gene TRBV28; no definite D call. The V gene lost 8 bases and the J gene lost 0 bases, with 6 bases spanning the gap. This CDR3 is 12 amino acids long. Germline V CDR1 and CDR2: MDHEN, SYDVKM. This chain's CDR3 is CASPDSTDTQYF. Here the CDR3 DNA reads TGTGCCAGCCCGGACAGCACAGATACGCAGTATTTT.

This clone turned up a few times. The chain combines TRBV28 with TRBJ1-4, with D unclear. The V gene lost 6 bases and the J gene lost 8 bases, with 31 bases spanning the gap. Germline V gene data show CDR1 as MDHEN and CDR2 as SYDVKM. The CDR3 has 19 residues. CDR3: CASRLTPPGRSLMEEKLFF. CDR3 nucleotides: TGTGCCAGCAGACTAACCCCCCCGGGCCGAAGCCTGATGGAGGAAAAACTGTTTTTT. The variable domain in full, completed from reference TRBV28 and TRBJ1-4, reads DVKVTQSSRYLVKRTGEKVFLECVQDMDHENMFWYRQDPGLGLRLIYFSYDVKMKEKGDIPEGYSVSREKKERFSLILESASTNQTSMYLCASRLTPPGRSLMEEKLFFGSGTQLSVL.

The chain links TRBV7-9 to TRBJ2-1; 10 nucleotides align to TRBD2. CDR1 is SEHNR, CDR2 FQNEAQ, per germline (reference sequence). V lost 0 bases to trimming and J lost 2 bases; unmatched junction nucleotides: 1. The length of the CDR3 is 16 residues. Here the CDR3 reads CASSLASGRAYNEQFF. CDR3 DNA: TGTGCCAGCAGCTTAGCAAGCGGGAGGGCCTACAATGAGCAGTTCTTC.

CDR3 residues: CASSSLSGTVSNEQFF. The CDR3 coding sequence is TGTGCCAGCAGTTCCCTTTCCGGGACAGTCTCCAATGAGCAGTTCTTC. The V and J genes are TRBV28 and TRBJ2-1, with 7 bases lining up with TRBD1. Germline CDR1 MDHEN, CDR2 SYDVKM. The CDR3 is 16 amino acids. The ends lost 4 bases at V and 6 bases at J; junction bases unmatched: 12.

This clone was counted only a few times. The same CDR3 can be traced to other DNA sequences in this sample. The V call is TRBV19, the J call TRBJ2-6; 7 bases map to TRBD1. J lost 2 bases, V lost 3 bases, and 1 base had no gene match. The CDR3 has 15 amino acids. CDR1 is LNHDA, CDR2 SQIVND, per germline (reference sequence). The CDR3 nucleotides read TGTGCCAGTAGTATTACAGGGGCTGGGGCCAACGTCCTGACTTTC. Translating gives CASSITGAGANVLTF.

The V call is TRBV28, the J call TRBJ1-5; D perhaps matches TRBD1 (5 bases). The germline CDR1 and CDR2 sequences are MDHEN and SYDVKM. The CDR3 length is 16 residues. The V gene lost 11 bases and the J gene lost 5 bases, with 25 bases spanning the gap. The chain's CDR3 is CAFPGGGTNFDQPQHF. CDR3 coding DNA: TGTGCCTTCCCTGGCGGAGGGACGAATTTTGATCAGCCCCAGCATTTT.

The chain couples TRBV5-1 to TRBJ2-5; no definite D call. Per germline, CDR1 SGHRS and CDR2 YFSETQ. This CDR3 region has 13 residues. Trimming took 4 bases from V and 5 from J, leaving 12 bases between them. The CDR3 is CASSEQPSETQYF. The CDR3 DNA is TGCGCCAGCAGCGAACAGCCTTCGGAGACCCAGTACTTC.

For this clone: This likely came from a read error, as a far larger clone is one base away. Other DNA sequences in this sample translate to the same CDR3. This chain uses TRBV30 with TRBJ2-7, with D possibly matching TRBD1 (6 bases). This CDR3 has 14 amino acids. V gave up 0 bases and J gave up 0 bases, with 9 bases separating them. CDR1 is GTSNPN and CDR2 is SVGIG in the germline V gene (reference sequence). CDR3 nucleotides: TGTGCCTGGAGTGTGCTCAGGGGCTCCTACGAGCAGTACTTC. This translates into CAWSVLRGSYEQYF.

The chain recombines TRBV7-9 with TRBJ2-1, with 7 bases fitting TRBD1. The length of the CDR3 is 12 residues. J lost 7 bases, V lost 5 bases, and 2 bases had no gene match. Germline CDR1 is SEHNR and CDR2 is FQNEAQ (reference sequence). CDR3 in DNA: TGTGCCAGCAGCAAACAGGGGAATGAGCAGTTCTTC. It yields the protein CASSKQGNEQFF. Variable domain in full (rest from reference TRBV7-9 and TRBJ2-1): DTGVSQNPRHKITKRGQNVTFRCDPISEHNRLYWYRQTLGQGPEFLTYFQNEAQLEKSRLLSDRFSAERPKGSFSTLEIQRTEQGDSAMYLCASSKQGNEQFFGPGTRLTVL.